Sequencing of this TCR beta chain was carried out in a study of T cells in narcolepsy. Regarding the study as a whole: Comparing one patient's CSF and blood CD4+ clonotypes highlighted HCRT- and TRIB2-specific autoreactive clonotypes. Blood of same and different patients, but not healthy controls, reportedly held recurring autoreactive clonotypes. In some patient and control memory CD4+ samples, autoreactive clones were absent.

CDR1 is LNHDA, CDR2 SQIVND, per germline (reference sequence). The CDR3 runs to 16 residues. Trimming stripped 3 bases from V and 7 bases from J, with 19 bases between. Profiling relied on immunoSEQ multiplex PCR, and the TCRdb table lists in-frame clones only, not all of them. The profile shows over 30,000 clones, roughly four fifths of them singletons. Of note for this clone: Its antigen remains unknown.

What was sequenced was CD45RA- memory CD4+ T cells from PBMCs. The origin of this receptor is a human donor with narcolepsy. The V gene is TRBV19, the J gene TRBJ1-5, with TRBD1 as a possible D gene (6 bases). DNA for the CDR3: TGTGCCAGTAGTATGGGGTCGGCGGGGGGGCGCCAGCCCCAGCATTTT. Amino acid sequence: CASSMGSAGGRQPQHF.